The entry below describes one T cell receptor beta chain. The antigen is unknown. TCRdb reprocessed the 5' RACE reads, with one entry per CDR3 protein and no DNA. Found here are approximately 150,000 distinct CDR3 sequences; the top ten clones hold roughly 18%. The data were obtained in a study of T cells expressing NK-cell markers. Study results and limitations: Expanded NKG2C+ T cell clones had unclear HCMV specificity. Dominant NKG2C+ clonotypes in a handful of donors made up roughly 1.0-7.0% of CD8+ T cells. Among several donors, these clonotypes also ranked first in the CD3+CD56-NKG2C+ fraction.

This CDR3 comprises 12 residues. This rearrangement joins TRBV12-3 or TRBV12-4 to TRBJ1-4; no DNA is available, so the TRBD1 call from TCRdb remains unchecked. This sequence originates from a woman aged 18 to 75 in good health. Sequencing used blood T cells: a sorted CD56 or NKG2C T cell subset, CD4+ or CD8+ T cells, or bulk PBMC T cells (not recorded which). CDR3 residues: CASGTGQRKLFF.